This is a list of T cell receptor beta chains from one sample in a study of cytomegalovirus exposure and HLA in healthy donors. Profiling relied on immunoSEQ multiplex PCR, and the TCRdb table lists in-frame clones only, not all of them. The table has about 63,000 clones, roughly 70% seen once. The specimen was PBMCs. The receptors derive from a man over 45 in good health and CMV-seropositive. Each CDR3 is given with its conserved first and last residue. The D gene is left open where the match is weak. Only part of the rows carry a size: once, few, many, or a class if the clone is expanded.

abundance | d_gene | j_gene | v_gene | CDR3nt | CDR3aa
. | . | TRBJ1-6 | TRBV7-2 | TGTGCCAGCAGCTTAGCGGGAGGGGCCAGGAATTCACCCCTCCACTTT | CASSLAGGARNSPLHF
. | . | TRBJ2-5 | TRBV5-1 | TGCGCCAGCAGCTTGGGTCACGAGGGCCCGGAGACCCAGTACTTC | CASSLGHEGPETQYF
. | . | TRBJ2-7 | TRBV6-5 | TGTGCCAGCAGTTACGGGAGAGCCTACGAGCAGTACTTC | CASSYGRAYEQYF
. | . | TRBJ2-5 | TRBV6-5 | TGTGCCAGCAGTACCGGAGGACTTGGGCAAGGGACCCAGTACTTC | CASSTGGLGQGTQYF
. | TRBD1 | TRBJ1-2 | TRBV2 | TGTGCCAGCATCCCAGGACAGGGGTTCGACTATGGCTACACCTTC | CASIPGQGFDYGYTF
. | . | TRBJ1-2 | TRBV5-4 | TGTGCCAGCAGCGGGGGGGACAAGGGTGACTATGGCTACACCTTC | CASSGGDKGDYGYTF
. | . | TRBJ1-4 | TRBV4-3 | TGCGCCAGCAGCCAAGCTGGATGGAGAGAAAAACTGTTTTTT | CASSQAGWREKLFF
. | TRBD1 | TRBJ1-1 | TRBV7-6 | TGTGCCAGCAGCCCCCGGACAGGGACTAACATGAACACTGAAGCTTTCTTT | CASSPRTGTNMNTEAFF
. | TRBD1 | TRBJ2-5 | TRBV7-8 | TGTGCCAGCAGCTCGACAGGGACCCGTTGGGAGACCCAGTACTTC | CASSSTGTRWETQYF
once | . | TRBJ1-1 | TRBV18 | TGTGCCAGCTCACCGACCGTATCGGGGGGCACTGAAGCTTTCTTT | CASSPTVSGGTEAFF
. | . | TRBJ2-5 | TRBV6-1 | TGTGCCAGGATGAAGGAGGGGCTTAGGGGAGAGACCCAGTACTTC | CARMKEGLRGETQYF
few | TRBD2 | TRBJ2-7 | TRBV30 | TGTGCCTGGAGCCCCCTAGCGGCGGGATCCTACGAGCAGTACTTC | CAWSPLAAGSYEQYF
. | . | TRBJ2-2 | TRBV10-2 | TGCGCCAGCAGTGAGTTGGGTGGGAGCACCGGGGAGCTGTTTTTT | CASSELGGSTGELFF
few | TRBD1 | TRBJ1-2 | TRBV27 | TGTGCCAGCAGGGAGGGACAGGGAGTAAACTATGGCTACACCTTC | CASREGQGVNYGYTF
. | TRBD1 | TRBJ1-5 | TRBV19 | TGTGCCAGTAGTCTACGGGACAGGGAATCGTCGCCCCAGCATTTT | CASSLRDRESSPQHF
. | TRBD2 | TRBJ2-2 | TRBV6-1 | TGTGCCAGCAGTGGATCCAAGTTAGCGGGAGGGGTCGGGGAGCTGTTTTTT | CASSGSKLAGGVGELFF
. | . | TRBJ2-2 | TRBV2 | TGTGCCAGCAGTGAAGTAGCGCCGTCGGGGGGGGAGCTGTTTTTT | CASSEVAPSGGELFF
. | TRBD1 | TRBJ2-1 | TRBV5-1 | TGCGCCAGCAGCTCCGGGACAGGTTTAGGGAATGAGCAGTTCTTC | CASSSGTGLGNEQFF
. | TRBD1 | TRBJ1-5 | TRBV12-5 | TGTGCTAGCTCTCCGACAGGGGGGAATCAGCCCCAGCATTTT | CASSPTGGNQPQHF
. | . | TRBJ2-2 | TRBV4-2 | TGTGCCAGCAGGGGGGGACTGGAGCTGTTTTTT | CASRGGLELFF
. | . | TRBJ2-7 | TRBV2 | TGTGCCAGCAGTGAACAAAGGGGCGCCTACGAGCAGTACTTC | CASSEQRGAYEQYF
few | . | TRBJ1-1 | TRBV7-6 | TGTGCCAGCAGCGCCACCTCCGGGGGGCGTAGGGGGACTGAAGCTTTCTTT | CASSATSGGRRGTEAFF
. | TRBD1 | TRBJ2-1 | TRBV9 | TGTGCCAGCAGCGTAGGGACAGGGGCGGTTGGCGAGCAGTTCTTC | CASSVGTGAVGEQFF
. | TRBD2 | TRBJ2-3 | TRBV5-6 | TGTGCCAGCAGCCCCCGGGGTAGCGGGGACACTAGCACAGATACGCAGTATTTT | CASSPRGSGDTSTDTQYF
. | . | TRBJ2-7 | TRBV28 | TGTGCCAGCAGTCCCCCCCTGGGGGGTGCTAAGACCTACGAGCAGTACTTC | CASSPPLGGAKTYEQYF
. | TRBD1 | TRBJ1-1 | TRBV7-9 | TGTGCCAGCAGCTTTGCAGGGGGCAACACTGAAGCTTTCTTT | CASSFAGGNTEAFF
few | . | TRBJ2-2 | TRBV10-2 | TGCGCCAGCGGGGACTGGGGAGGTACCGGGGAGCTGTTTTTT | CASGDWGGTGELFF
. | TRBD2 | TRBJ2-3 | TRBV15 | TGTGCCACCAGCAGAGATCGGCTAGCGGGGTTAACAGATACGCAGTATTTT | CATSRDRLAGLTDTQYF
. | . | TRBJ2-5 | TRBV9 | TGTGCCAGCAGCGGGGCCGGGACAAGTGGACGGGAGACCCAGTACTTC | CASSGAGTSGRETQYF
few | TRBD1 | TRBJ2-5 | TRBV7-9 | TGTGCCAGCAGCTATCGACAGGGTCTGGGAGAGACCCAGTACTTC | CASSYRQGLGETQYF
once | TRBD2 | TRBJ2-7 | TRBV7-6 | TGTGCCAGCAGCTTTAGCGGGGGGACCTCCTACGAGCAGTACTTC | CASSFSGGTSYEQYF
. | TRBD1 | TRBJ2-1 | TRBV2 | TGTGCCAGCAGCGGACAGGGAACCAATGAGCAGTTCTTC | CASSGQGTNEQFF
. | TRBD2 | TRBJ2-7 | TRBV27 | TGTGCCAGCAGTTTAGGTAGCGGGGGTACCTACGAGCAGTACTTC | CASSLGSGGTYEQYF
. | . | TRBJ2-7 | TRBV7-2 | TGTGCCAGCACCCCGGAGCGAACAGGCGAGCAGTACTTC | CASTPERTGEQYF
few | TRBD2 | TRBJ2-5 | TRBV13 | TGTGCCAGCAGCTTATTAGGGACTAGCGGGATGGGGGGGACCCAGTACTTC | CASSLLGTSGMGGTQYF
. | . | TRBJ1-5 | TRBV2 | TGTGCCAGCAGGAGACAGAACCAAAATCAGCCCCAGCATTTT | CASRRQNQNQPQHF
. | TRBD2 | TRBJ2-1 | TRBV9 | TGTGCCAGCAGCTGGGAGGGGGAGCAGTTCTTC | CASSWEGEQFF
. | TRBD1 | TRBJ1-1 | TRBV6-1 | TGTGCCAGCAGTGAACCGTCTGGGACAGGGGGGGACGCTTTCTTT | CASSEPSGTGGDAFF
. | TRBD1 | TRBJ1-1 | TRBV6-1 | TGTGCCAGCAGTGAAACTCATACCGGGACAGGGGACACTGAAGCTTTCTTT | CASSETHTGTGDTEAFF
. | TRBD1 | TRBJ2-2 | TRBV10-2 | TGCGCCAGCACAGACAGGGGGGCCGGGGAGCTGTTTTTT | CASTDRGAGELFF
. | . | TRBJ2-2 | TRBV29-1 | TGCAGCGTTGGCCAGGGTGGTCACACCGGGGAGCTGTTTTTT | CSVGQGGHTGELFF
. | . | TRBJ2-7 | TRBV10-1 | TGCGCCAGCAGTGAAGGACGGGGGAGCTACGAGCAGTACTTC | CASSEGRGSYEQYF
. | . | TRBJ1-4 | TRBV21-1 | TGTGCCAGCAGCAAACCCCACCGGGACAGGGGTGAAAAACTGTTTTTT | CASSKPHRDRGEKLFF
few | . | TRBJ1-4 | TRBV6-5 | TGTGCCAGCAGTTACAGAGCGTGGGAAAAACTGTTTTTT | CASSYRAWEKLFF
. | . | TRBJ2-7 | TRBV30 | TGTGCCTGGGGAATGGAAGGGGCGATTGTCTACGAGCAGTACTTC | CAWGMEGAIVYEQYF
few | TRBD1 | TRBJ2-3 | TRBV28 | TGTGCCACCATACAGGGGGCTCGAGATACGCAGTATTTT | CATIQGARDTQYF
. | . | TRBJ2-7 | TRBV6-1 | TGTGCCAGCAGTGCCGTAGCAGCTGCGAACTCCTACGAGCAGTACTTC | CASSAVAAANSYEQYF
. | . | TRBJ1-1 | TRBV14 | TGTGCCAGCAGCCAACTCCAGGGGTACACTGAAGCTTTCTTT | CASSQLQGYTEAFF
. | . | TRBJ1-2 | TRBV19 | TGTGCCAGTAGTATTGACAGTAACTATGGCTACACCTTC | CASSIDSNYGYTF
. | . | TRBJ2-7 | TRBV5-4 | TGTGCCAGCAGCGGTCGGTCCTACGAGCAGTACTTC | CASSGRSYEQYF
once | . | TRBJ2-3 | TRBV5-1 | TGCGCCAGCAGCCGACTGGCAGATACGCAGTATTTT | CASSRLADTQYF
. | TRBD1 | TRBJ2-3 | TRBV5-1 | TGCGCCAGCTCCCTGGGACAGGGAGGCACAGATACGCAGTATTTT | CASSLGQGGTDTQYF
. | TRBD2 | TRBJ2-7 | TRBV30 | TGTGCCTGGAGGGAAAAGACTAGCGGCTCCTACGAGCAGTACTTC | CAWREKTSGSYEQYF
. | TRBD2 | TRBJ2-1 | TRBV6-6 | TGTGCCAGCGGGGATAGCGGGAGGGGGGGCTACAATGAGCAGTTCTTC | CASGDSGRGGYNEQFF
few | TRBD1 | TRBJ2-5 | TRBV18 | TGTGCCAGTGGCGACAGGGACCAAGAGACCCAGTACTTC | CASGDRDQETQYF